This T cell receptor beta chain derives from a study of blood T cell repertoires in COVID-19. Overall study context: COVID-19 samples collected from the United States, Italy and Spain covered acute and convalescent phases. Nucleic acid was either cDNA or gDNA, and it came from T cells, B-cell-depleted T cells, or PBMCs.

The CDR3 length is 16 residues. The germline V gene has CDR1 SGHAT and CDR2 FQNNGV. V lost 5 bases and J 2 bases, leaving 15 bases between the germline ends. Per the original data handling: Reference gene primers were amplified, and this amplification served to estimate nucleated cell counts. TCRdb's table, derived via immunoSEQ multiplex PCR, lists solely in-frame clones and lacks some. From that table come the V and J calls and clone size; the DNA was used to work out D and trimming. The data hold tens of thousands of clones, with around nine tenths observed a single time. This clone showed up just a few times.

The chain employs TRBV11-2 and TRBJ2-2; TRBD1 is a possible D gene (5 bases). This clonotype originated in a man between 60 and 75 years old with acute or convalescent COVID-19. The sample taken for sequencing was peripheral blood. CDR3 in DNA: TGTGCCAGCAGCCCCCGACAGATTAACAACACCGGGGAGCTGTTTTTT. Its translation is CASSPRQINNTGELFF.